This record covers a single T cell receptor beta chain. Its antigen is still unknown. Base qualities are not at hand, and no much larger clone is one base apart. From its cysteine to its phenylalanine, the CDR3 spans 14 amino acids. The retained sequence is limited to the CDR3, 42 bases, with the frame set at the first base. Based on the germline V gene, the CDR1 and CDR2 sequences are SGHAT and FQNNGV. V is shortened by 1 base, J by 5 bases, and the region joining them spans 11 bases. This sample is drawn from a study of somatic mutations in T cells in chronic GVHD (dated by TCRdb to about 2020). Sorting staining used anti-CD3, anti-CD4, anti-CD8 and a Vbeta20 antibody from the IOTest Beta Mark kit on a FACSAria III, with purity above 98%. Peripheral blood was collected in sodium heparin tubes, and mononuclear cells were isolated by Ficoll-Paque PLUS density gradient centrifugation. Before TCRbeta deep sequencing, the CD4+ Vbeta20+, CD4+ Vbeta20-, and CD8+ T cell fractions were FACS-sorted.

Isolated genomic DNA was used for TCRbeta deep sequencing. TCRbeta CDR3 sequencing and initial data processing were performed as a commercial service with the immunoSEQ assay. The study's own analysis went as follows. Reads were demultiplexed, adapter and primer sequences were trimmed, similar clones were merged through frequency-ratio clustering, and V, D, J genes were annotated using IMGT. TCRdb's version of the immuneACCESS table is confined to in-frame rearrangements and falls short of the full clone set. An unresolved V gene accounts for under half of the shortfall where checked; the remainder is of unknown origin. D and trimming come from the DNA, and the V and J calls and clone size come from that table. The sample records 13,000 or so clones, around 73% of which are singletons. Less than 40% of the sample is in the top ten clones.

What was sequenced was Vbeta20-negative CD4+ T cells from blood. Interpreted using the paper, the cell subset or site label stands for: CD4+ T cells sorted as TCR Vbeta20 negative by flow cytometry. The chain is made from TRBV11-2 and TRBJ1-1; 5 matching bases give a weak D call of TRBD1. This clonotype was sampled from a male patient aged 50 to 60 with chronic graft-versus-host disease. The graft donor may be the source of some T cells after a transplant. Read as DNA, the sequence is TGTGCCAGCAGCTTAGTTGGGGGGAGGACTGAAGCTTTCTTT. This yields the protein CASSLVGGRTEAFF.